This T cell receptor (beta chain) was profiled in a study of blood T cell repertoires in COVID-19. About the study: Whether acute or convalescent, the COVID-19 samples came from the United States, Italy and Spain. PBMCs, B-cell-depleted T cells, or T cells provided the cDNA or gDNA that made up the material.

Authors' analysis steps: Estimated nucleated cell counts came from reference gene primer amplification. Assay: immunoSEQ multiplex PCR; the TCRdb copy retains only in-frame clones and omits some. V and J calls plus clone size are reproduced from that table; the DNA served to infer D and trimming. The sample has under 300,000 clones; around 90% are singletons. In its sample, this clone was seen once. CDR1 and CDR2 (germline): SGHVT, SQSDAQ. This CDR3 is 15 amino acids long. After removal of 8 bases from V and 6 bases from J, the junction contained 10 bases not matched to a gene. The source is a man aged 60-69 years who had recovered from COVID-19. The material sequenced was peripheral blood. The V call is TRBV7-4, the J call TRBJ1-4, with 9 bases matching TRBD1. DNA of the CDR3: TGTGCCAGCTCCCCGTCGGGACAGGGTGATGAAAAACTGTTTTTT. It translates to CASSPSGQGDEKLFF.